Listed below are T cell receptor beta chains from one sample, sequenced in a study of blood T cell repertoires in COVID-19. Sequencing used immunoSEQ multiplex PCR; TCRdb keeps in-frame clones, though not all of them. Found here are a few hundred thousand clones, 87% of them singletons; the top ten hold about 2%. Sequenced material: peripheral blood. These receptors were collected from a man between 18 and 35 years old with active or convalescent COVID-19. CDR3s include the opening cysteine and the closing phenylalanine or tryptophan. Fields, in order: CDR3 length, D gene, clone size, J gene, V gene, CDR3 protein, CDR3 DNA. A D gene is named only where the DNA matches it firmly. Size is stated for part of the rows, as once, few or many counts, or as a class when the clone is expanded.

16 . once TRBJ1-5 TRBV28 CASSTIKGVFNQPQHF TGTGCCAGCAGTACCATTAAGGGGGTCTTCAATCAGCCCCAGCATTTT
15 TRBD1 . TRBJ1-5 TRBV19 CASSIVGQGLQPQHF TGTGCCAGTAGTATAGTGGGACAGGGTCTTCAGCCCCAGCATTTT
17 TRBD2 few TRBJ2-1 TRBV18 CASSQERAGYSYNEQFF TGTGCCAGCTCACAAGAACGAGCGGGGTACTCCTACAATGAGCAGTTCTTC
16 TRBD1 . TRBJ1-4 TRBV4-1 CASSRDRGSINEKLFF TGCGCCAGCAGCCGGGACAGGGGATCGATTAATGAAAAACTGTTTTTT
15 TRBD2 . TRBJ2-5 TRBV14 CASSQGRGGEKTQYF TGTGCCAGCAGCCAAGGGCGGGGGGGCGAGAAGACCCAGTACTTC
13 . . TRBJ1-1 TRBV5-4 CASSLDSLTEAFF TGTGCCAGCAGCTTGGACAGTTTAACTGAAGCTTTCTTT
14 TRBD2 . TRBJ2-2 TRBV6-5 CASPGGALDGELFF TGTGCCAGCCCCGGGGGGGCGCTTGACGGGGAGCTGTTTTTT
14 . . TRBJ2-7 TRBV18 CASSPLQNLGEQYF TGTGCCAGCTCACCGCTACAGAATCTGGGCGAGCAGTACTTC
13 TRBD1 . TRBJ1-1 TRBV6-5 CASRLGVDRGAFF TGTGCCAGCCGCCTGGGTGTAGACAGGGGAGCTTTCTTT
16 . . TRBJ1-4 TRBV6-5 CASSYSSVATNEKLFF TGTGCCAGCAGTTACTCATCCGTTGCAACTAATGAAAAACTGTTTTTT
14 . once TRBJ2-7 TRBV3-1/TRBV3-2 CASSQDFGTYEQYF TGTGCCAGCAGCCAAGATTTCGGTACCTACGAGCAGTACTTC
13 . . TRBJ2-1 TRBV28 CASSFGGRDEQFF TGTGCCAGCAGTTTTGGAGGACGTGACGAGCAGTTCTTC
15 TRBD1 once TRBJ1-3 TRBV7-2 CASSLDRASGNTIYF TGTGCCAGCAGCCTGGACAGGGCTTCTGGAAACACCATATATTTT
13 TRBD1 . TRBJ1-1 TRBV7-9 CASSPTGGTEAFF TGTGCCAGCAGCCCGACAGGGGGCACTGAAGCTTTCTTT
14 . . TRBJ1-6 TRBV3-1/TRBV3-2 CASSQAYSNSPLHF TGTGCCAGCAGCCAAGCCTACAGTAATTCACCCCTCCACTTT
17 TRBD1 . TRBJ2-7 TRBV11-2 CASSFDPPGQGFHEQYF TGTGCCAGCAGCTTCGACCCGCCGGGACAGGGTTTCCACGAGCAGTACTTC
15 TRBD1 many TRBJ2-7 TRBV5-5 CASSVTGDTAYEQYF TGTGCCAGCAGCGTTACAGGGGATACGGCCTACGAGCAGTACTTC
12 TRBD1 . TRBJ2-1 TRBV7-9 CASRPDRDEQFF TGTGCCAGCAGACCAGACAGGGATGAGCAGTTCTTC
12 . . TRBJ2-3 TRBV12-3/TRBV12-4 CASSRRGRMQYF TGTGCCAGCAGCCGGAGAGGTCGAATGCAGTATTTT
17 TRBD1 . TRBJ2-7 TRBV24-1 CATSDSSGQGTKYEQYF TGTGCCACCAGTGATTCCTCGGGACAGGGGACGAAGTACGAGCAGTACTTC
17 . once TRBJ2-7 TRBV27 CASTSLRVGLGGYEQYF TGTGCCAGCACCTCCTTGAGGGTTGGGCTAGGCGGATACGAGCAGTACTTC
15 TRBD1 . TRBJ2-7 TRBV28 CASSNRGRSSYEQYF TGTGCCAGCAGCAACAGGGGCCGGAGCTCCTACGAGCAGTACTTC
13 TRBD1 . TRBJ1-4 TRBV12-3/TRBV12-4 CASSFILGQELFF TGTGCCAGCAGTTTTATTCTAGGACAGGAACTGTTTTTT
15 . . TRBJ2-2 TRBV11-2 CASSPSDFNTGELFF TGTGCCAGCAGCCCCTCGGACTTTAACACCGGGGAGCTGTTTTTT
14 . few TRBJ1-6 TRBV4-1 CASSQDAYSLPLHF TGCGCCAGCAGCCAAGATGCATACAGTTTACCCCTCCACTTT